Sequencing of this T cell receptor beta chain was carried out in a study of neurological immune-mediated disorders. Study-level background: Relapsing-remitting disease affected roughly 30, and secondary progressive 3, of roughly 35 multiple sclerosis patients. Overall study findings and caveats: In HTLV-1-associated myelopathy, TCR clonal expansion was greatest, and in multiple sclerosis it was least, below healthy controls.

This clonotype was recorded at least ten times. The antigen is undetermined. V dropped 6 bases and J dropped 3 bases, with 8 bases sitting between them. The CDR3 length is 12 residues. Germline-derived CDR1 and CDR2 are SEHNR and FQNEAQ (reference sequence). The team produced cDNA through 5'RACE using 10-nucleotide random UMIs. TCRdb re-derived calls from the 5' RACE reads in MiXCR, one entry per CDR3 protein. The data hold around 46,000 distinct CDR3 sequences, with roughly 4.1% observed a single time. Libraries used 2 million unsorted PBMCs kept frozen in RNAlater. The sample comprised PBMCs. The chain joins TRBV7-9 to TRBJ1-2; D not certain. The clonotype originates from a woman aged 60-70 years with multiple sclerosis. The CDR3, as DNA: TGTGCCAGCAGTACGGAGGACTATGGCTACACCTTC. Amino acids: CASSTEDYGYTF.